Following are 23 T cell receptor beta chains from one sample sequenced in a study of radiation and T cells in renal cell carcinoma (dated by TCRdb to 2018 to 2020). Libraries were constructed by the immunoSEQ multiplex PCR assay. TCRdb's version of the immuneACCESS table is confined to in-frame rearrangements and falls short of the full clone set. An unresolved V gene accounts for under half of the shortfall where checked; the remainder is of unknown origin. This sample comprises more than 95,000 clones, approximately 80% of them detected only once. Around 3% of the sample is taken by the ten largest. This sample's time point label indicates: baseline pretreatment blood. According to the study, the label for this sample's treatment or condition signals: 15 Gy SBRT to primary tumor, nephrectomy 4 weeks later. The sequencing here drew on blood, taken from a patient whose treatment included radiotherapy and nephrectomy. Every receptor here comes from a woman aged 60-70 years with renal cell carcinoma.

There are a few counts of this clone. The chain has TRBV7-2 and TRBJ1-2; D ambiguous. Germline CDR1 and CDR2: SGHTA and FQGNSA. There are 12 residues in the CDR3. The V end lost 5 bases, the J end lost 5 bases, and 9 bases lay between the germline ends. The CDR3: CASSVGRYGYTF. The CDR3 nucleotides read TGTGCCAGCAGCGTAGGGAGATATGGCTACACCTTC.

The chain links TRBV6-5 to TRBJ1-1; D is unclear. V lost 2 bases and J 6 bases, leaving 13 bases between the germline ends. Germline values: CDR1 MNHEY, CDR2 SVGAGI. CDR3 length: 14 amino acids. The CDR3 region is CASSYGGIGAEAFF. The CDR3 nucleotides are TGTGCCAGCAGTTACGGCGGGATTGGGGCTGAAGCTTTCTTT.

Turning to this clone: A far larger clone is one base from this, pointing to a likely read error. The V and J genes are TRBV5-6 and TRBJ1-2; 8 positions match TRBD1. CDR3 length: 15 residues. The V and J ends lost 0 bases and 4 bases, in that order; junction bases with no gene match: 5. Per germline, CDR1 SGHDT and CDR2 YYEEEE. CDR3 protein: CASSLAGGAGYGYTF. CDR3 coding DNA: TGTGCCAGCAGCTTGGCAGGGGGCGCTGGCTATGGCTACACCTTC.

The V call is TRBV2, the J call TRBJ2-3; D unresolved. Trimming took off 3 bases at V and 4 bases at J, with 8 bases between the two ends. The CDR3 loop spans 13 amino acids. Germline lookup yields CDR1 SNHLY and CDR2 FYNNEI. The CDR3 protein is CASSEEWADTQYF. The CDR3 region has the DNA TGTGCCAGCAGTGAGGAGTGGGCAGATACGCAGTATTTT.

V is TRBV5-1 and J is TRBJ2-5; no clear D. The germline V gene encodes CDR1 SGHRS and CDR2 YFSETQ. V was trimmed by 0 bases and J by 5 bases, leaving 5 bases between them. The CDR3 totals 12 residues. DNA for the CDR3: TGCGCCAGCAGCTTGGATGGGGAGACCCAGTACTTC. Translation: CASSLDGETQYF.

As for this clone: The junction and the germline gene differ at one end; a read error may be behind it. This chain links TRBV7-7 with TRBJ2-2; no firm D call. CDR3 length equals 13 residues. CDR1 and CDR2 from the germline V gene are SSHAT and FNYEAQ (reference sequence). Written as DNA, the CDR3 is TGTGCTAGCAGCTTAGCACGAACCGGGGAGCTGTTTTTT. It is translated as CASSLARTGELFF.

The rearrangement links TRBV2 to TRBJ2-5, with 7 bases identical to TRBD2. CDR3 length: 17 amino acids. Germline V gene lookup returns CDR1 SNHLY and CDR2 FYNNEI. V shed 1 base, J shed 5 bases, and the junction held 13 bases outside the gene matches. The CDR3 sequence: CASSEGVLAGVRETQYF. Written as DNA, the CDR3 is TGTGCCAGCAGTGAAGGGGTCTTGGCGGGGGTCCGGGAGACCCAGTACTTC.

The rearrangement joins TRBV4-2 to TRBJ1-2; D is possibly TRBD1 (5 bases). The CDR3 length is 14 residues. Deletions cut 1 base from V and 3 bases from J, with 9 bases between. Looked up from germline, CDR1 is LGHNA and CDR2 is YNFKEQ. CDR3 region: CASSQGKQDYGYTF. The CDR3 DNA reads TGTGCCAGCAGCCAAGGAAAACAGGACTATGGCTACACCTTC.

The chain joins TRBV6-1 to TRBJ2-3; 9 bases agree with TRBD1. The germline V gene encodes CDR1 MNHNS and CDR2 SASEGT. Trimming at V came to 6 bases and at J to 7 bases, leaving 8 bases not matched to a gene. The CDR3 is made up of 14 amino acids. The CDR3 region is CASRTGTGLNTQYF. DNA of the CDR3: TGTGCCAGCAGAACCGGGACAGGGCTTAATACGCAGTATTTT.

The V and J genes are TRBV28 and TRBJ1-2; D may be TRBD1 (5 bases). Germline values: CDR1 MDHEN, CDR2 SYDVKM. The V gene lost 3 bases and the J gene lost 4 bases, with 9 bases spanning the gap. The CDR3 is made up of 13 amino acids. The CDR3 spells CASSFGGSYGYTF. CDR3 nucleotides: TGTGCCAGCAGTTTTGGGGGGAGCTATGGCTACACCTTC.

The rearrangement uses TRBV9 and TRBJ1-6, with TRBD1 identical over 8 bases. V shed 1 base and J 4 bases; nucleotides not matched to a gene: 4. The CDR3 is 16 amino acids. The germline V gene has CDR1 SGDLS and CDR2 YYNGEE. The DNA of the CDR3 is TGTGCCAGCAGCGTAACCGGGACAGGTTATAATTCACCCCTCCACTTT. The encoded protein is CASSVTGTGYNSPLHF.

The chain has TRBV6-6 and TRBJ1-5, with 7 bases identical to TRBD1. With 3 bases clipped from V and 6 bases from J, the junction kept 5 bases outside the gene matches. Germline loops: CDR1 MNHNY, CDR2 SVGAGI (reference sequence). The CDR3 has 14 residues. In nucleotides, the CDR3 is TGTGCCAGCAGTTATGAGGGGGCAGGTCAGCCCCAGCATTTT. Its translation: CASSYEGAGQPQHF.

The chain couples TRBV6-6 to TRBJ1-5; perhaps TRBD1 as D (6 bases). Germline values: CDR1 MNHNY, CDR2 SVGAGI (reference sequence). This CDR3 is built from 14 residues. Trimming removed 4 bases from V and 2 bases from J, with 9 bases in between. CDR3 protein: CASSFSGGNQPQHF. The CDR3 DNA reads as TGTGCCAGCAGTTTTTCAGGGGGCAATCAGCCCCAGCATTTT.

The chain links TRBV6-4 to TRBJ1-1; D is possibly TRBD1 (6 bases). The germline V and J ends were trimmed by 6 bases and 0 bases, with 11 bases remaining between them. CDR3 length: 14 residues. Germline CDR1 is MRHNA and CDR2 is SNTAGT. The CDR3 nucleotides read TGTGCCAGCAGGCCCGACAGGATGAACACTGAAGCTTTCTTT. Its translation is CASRPDRMNTEAFF.

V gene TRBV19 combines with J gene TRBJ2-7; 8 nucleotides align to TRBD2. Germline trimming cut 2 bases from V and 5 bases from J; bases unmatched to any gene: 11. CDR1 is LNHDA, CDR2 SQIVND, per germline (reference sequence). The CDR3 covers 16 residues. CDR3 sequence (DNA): TGTGCCAGTAGTATATCCCCAGCGGGAGCAAAGGACGAGCAGTACTTC. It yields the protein CASSISPAGAKDEQYF.

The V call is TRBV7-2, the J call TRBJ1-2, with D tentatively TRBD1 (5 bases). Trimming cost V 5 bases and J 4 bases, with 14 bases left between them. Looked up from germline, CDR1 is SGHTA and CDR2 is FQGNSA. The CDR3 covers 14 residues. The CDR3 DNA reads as TGTGCCAGCAGCACCGGGACCGCAGGCTATGGCTACACCTTC. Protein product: CASSTGTAGYGYTF.

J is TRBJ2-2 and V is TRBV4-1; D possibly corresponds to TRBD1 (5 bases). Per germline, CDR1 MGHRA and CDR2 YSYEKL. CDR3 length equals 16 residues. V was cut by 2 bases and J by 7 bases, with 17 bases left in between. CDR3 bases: TGCGCCAGCAGCCAATGGTCTCTCCAGGGTGACGGGGAGCTGTTTTTT. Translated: CASSQWSLQGDGELFF.

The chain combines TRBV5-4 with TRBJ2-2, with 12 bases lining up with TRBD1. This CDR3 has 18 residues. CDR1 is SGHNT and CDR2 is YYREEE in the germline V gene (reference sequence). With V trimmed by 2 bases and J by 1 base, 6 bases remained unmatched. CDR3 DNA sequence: TGTGCCAGCAGCTTCCGGGGACAGGGGGCGCTGAACACCGGGGAGCTGTTTTTT. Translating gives CASSFRGQGALNTGELFF.

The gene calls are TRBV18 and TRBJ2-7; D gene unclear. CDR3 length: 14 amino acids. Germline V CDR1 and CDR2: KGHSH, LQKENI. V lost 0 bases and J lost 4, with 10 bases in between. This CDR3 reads CASSPPSAIYEQYF. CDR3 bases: TGTGCCAGCTCACCACCTTCAGCTATATACGAGCAGTACTTC.

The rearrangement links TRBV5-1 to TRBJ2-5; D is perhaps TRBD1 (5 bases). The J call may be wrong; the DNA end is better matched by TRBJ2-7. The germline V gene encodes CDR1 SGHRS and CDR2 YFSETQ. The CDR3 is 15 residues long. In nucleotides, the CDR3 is TGCGCCAGCAGCTTGGGGCAGGGAAGCTCCTACGAGCAGTACTTC. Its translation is CASSLGQGSSYEQYF.

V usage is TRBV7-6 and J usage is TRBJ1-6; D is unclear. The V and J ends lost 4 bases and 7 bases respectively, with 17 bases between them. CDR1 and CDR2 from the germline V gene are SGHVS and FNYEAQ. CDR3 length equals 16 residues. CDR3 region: CASSWRTVGSNSPLHF. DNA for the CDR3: TGTGCCAGCAGCTGGAGGACGGTAGGGAGCAATTCACCCCTCCACTTT.

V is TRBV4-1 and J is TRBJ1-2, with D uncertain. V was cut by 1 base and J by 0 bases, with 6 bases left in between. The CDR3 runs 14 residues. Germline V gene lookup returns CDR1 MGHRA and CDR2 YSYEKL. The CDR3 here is CASSQGTANYGYTF. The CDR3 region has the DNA TGCGCCAGCAGCCAAGGCACAGCTAACTATGGCTACACCTTC.

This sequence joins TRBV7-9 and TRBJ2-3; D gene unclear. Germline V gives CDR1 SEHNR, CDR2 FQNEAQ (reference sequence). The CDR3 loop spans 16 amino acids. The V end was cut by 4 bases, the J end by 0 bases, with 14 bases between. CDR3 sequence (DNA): TGTGCCAGCAGCTCGCTGGTCCTCTCTAGCACAGATACGCAGTATTTT. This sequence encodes CASSSLVLSSTDTQYF.